Listed below are T cell receptor beta chains from one sample, sequenced in a study of STAT5B mutations in CD4+ large granular lymphocyte leukemia. Method: immunoSEQ multiplex PCR; TCRdb's copy keeps in-frame clones and lacks some. The sample includes 32,000 or so clones, roughly 84% of them seen just once. Sequenced: CD4+ T cells from blood buffy coats. These receptors all stem from a human donor in good health. Both conserved end residues are part of each CDR3. The order of the fields is CDR3 DNA, CDR3 protein, J gene, D gene, V gene, clone size. A D gene is named only where the DNA matches it firmly. Not all rows give a size; the values are once, few, many and, for expanded clones, a class.

TGTGCCAGCAGCCGAGCGAGTGAGGTCTCTGAAGCTTTCTTT	CASSRASEVSEAFF	TRBJ1-1	.	TRBV7-9	once
TGCAGCGTTGAGTTGGGTTCAGGGGGCGCGGGGGGTACTGAAGCTTTCTTT	CSVELGSGGAGGTEAFF	TRBJ1-1	TRBD1	TRBV29-1	.
TGTGCCAGCAGCCGGTATGATCATAACTATCAGCCCCAGCATTTT	CASSRYDHNYQPQHF	TRBJ1-5	.	TRBV11-3	.
TGTGCCAGCAGCAAGCCAAACACTGAAGCTTTCTTT	CASSKPNTEAFF	TRBJ1-1	.	TRBV7-2	.
TGTGCCAGCAGCGTAGCTAGCGGCGGTAACGCCGGGGAGCTGTTTTTT	CASSVASGGNAGELFF	TRBJ2-2	TRBD2	TRBV9	.
TGCGCCAGCAGCCAAGACCGAGGTGGCTACACCTTC	CASSQDRGGYTF	TRBJ1-2	.	TRBV4-3	.
TGTGCCAGCAGCGTAGGCCAGGGGAACTTTGAGACCCAGTACTTC	CASSVGQGNFETQYF	TRBJ2-5	.	TRBV9	.
TGTGCCAGCAGCTTAGACTTACGGTTTGGAAACACCATATATTTT	CASSLDLRFGNTIYF	TRBJ1-3	.	TRBV5-6	.
TGCGCCAGCAGCACCACAGGGGGTGGTACCGGGGAGCTGTTTTTT	CASSTTGGGTGELFF	TRBJ2-2	TRBD1	TRBV5-1	.
TGTGCTAGTGGCCGATCGGCTCCGACAGGGCACAATCAGCCCCAGCATTTT	CASGRSAPTGHNQPQHF	TRBJ1-5	TRBD1	TRBV12-5	few
TGTGCCAGCAGCCCCGGGACAGAGAATGAAAAACTGTTTTTT	CASSPGTENEKLFF	TRBJ1-4	TRBD1	TRBV7-2	.
TGTGCCAGCAGCTTAAGGCAGGGGGAGAATACCGGGGAGCTGTTTTTT	CASSLRQGENTGELFF	TRBJ2-2	TRBD1	TRBV7-6	.
TGCAGCGTTCGAGAGGGTTACACCTACGAGCAGTACTTC	CSVREGYTYEQYF	TRBJ2-7	.	TRBV29-1	.
TGTGCCAGCAGATCTTACTCGGTGTACAATGAGCAGTTCTTC	CASRSYSVYNEQFF	TRBJ2-1	.	TRBV6-5	.
TGTGCCAGCAGCTCAACAGGGGGCGAGGAGACCCAGTACTTC	CASSSTGGEETQYF	TRBJ2-5	TRBD1	TRBV11-2	.
TGCGCCAGCAGCCAAGACCCCTTGAACAGGGCTGGGACTGAAGCTTTCTTT	CASSQDPLNRAGTEAFF	TRBJ1-1	.	TRBV4-3	.
TGTGCCAGCAGCTTAGTTCAGGGGGCTGGCACTGAAGCTTTCTTT	CASSLVQGAGTEAFF	TRBJ1-1	TRBD1	TRBV11-2	.
TGTGCCAGCAGTCCGGGACTAGCTTCCGAGACCCAGTACTTC	CASSPGLASETQYF	TRBJ2-5	TRBD2	TRBV6-5	.
TGTGCCAGCAGTTTTAGTTGGGGCTACACCGGGGAGCTGTTTTTT	CASSFSWGYTGELFF	TRBJ2-2	.	TRBV28	.
TGTGCCAGCAGCTGGGGTCGCACAGATACGCAGTATTTT	CASSWGRTDTQYF	TRBJ2-3	.	TRBV5-4	.
TGTGCCAGTCGGCGGGGGAGTAGTAACACTGAAGCTTTCTTT	CASRRGSSNTEAFF	TRBJ1-1	.	TRBV19	.
TGTGCCAGCATCAACCGGGACAGAGTTAGCGGGGAGCTGTTTTTT	CASINRDRVSGELFF	TRBJ2-2	TRBD1	TRBV28	few
TGCGCCAGCAGTCCCACATACGGAGGGGGGGCGACCTACGAGCAGTACTTC	CASSPTYGGGATYEQYF	TRBJ2-7	.	TRBV4-3	.
TGCGCCAGCAGCCAAGAAGGCAGCTTCAGCTCCTACGAGCAGTACTTC	CASSQEGSFSSYEQYF	TRBJ2-7	.	TRBV4-1	few
TGTGCCAGAAGCGCGGGGAGACAGGCGAACACTGAAGCTTTCTTT	CARSAGRQANTEAFF	TRBJ1-1	.	TRBV5-3	.
TGTGCCAGCAGTCCGAGACGGACAGGGGGGGAAAAACTGTTTTTT	CASSPRRTGGEKLFF	TRBJ1-4	TRBD1	TRBV27	few
TGTGCCAGCAGCTTTGCGGGGGGGGACAATGAGCAGTTCTTC	CASSFAGGDNEQFF	TRBJ2-1	TRBD2	TRBV5-5	.
TGTGCCAGCAGACCACCAGGGACCTCCTATAATTCACCCCTCCACTTT	CASRPPGTSYNSPLHF	TRBJ1-6	.	TRBV5-5	.
TGTGCCATCAGTAAAGAGGCTTGGGACTCCTACACTGAAGCTTTCTTT	CAISKEAWDSYTEAFF	TRBJ1-1	.	TRBV10-3	.
TGCGCCAGCAGTAAGGGGGTGAACACTGAAGCTTTCTTT	CASSKGVNTEAFF	TRBJ1-1	.	TRBV5-1	.
TGTGCCAGCAGCCTCCCTGCGCAGGGCCAAGAGCCCCTCCACTTT	CASSLPAQGQEPLHF	TRBJ1-6	.	TRBV2	.
TGTGCCAGCAGTTACTCTGGACGCCTTCATGAAAAACTGTTTTTT	CASSYSGRLHEKLFF	TRBJ1-4	.	TRBV6-5	.
TGTGCCAGCAGCCTTCTAGCGGGGGGTATCTACGAGCAGTACTTC	CASSLLAGGIYEQYF	TRBJ2-7	TRBD2	TRBV5-6	.
TGTGCCAGCAGTTACGGTATCAATCAAGAGACCCAGTACTTC	CASSYGINQETQYF	TRBJ2-5	.	TRBV6-5	.
TGTGCCAGCAGTTCCGGGACAGGGGTTGCCGGGGAGCTGTTTTTT	CASSSGTGVAGELFF	TRBJ2-2	TRBD1	TRBV5-6	.
TGTGCCAGCAGCCAACTGACAGGGGGGTATGGCTACACCTTC	CASSQLTGGYGYTF	TRBJ1-2	TRBD1	TRBV7-2	.
TGTGCCACCAGCAGAGATCTTGGACTAGCGGGGGGTGAGCAGTTCTTC	CATSRDLGLAGGEQFF	TRBJ2-1	TRBD2	TRBV15	.
TGTGCCAGCAGTTATTTAGGGGGCGATGGCTACACCTTC	CASSYLGGDGYTF	TRBJ1-2	TRBD1	TRBV6-5	.
TGTGCCAGCTCACCGGGACAGGGAGACAATTCACCCCTCCACTTT	CASSPGQGDNSPLHF	TRBJ1-6	TRBD1	TRBV18	few
TGTGCCAGCAGAAAAGGACAGCCGAGCTCCTACGAGCAGTACTTC	CASRKGQPSSYEQYF	TRBJ2-7	.	TRBV6-1	.
TGTGCCAGCTCACCACCGACGGGAGAAGAGACCCAGTACTTC	CASSPPTGEETQYF	TRBJ2-5	.	TRBV18	.
TGTGCCAGCAGGGGGGAAGGGTTCGTGATAAATGAGCAGTTCTTC	CASRGEGFVINEQFF	TRBJ2-1	.	TRBV2	.
TGTGCCAGCAGCCAAGACGGCGGATGGGACAGGGCTGATGAGCAGTTCTTC	CASSQDGGWDRADEQFF	TRBJ2-1	TRBD1	TRBV4-2	.
TGTGCCAGCAGGGCAGGATTTAACTATGGCTACACCTTC	CASRAGFNYGYTF	TRBJ1-2	.	TRBV5-4	.
TGTGCCAGCAGTTACTCGGTCAGGGGTGCTTCACCCCTCCACTTT	CASSYSVRGASPLHF	TRBJ1-6	.	TRBV6-6	.
TGTGCCAGCTCACCCCGGGGACAAGTCCAAGAGACCCAGTACTTC	CASSPRGQVQETQYF	TRBJ2-5	.	TRBV18	.
TGTGCCAGCAGCTTCGATTGGGACATTGGGAGGAATTCACCCCTCCACTTT	CASSFDWDIGRNSPLHF	TRBJ1-6	.	TRBV5-5	.
TGTGCCAGCAGCGGGGAGGGGGGAAATCAGCCCCAGCATTTT	CASSGEGGNQPQHF	TRBJ1-5	.	TRBV5-5	.
TGCGCCAGCATCCCTCTCAAGGGACGGACATATCAGCCCCAGCATTTT	CASIPLKGRTYQPQHF	TRBJ1-5	.	TRBV23-1	.
TGTGCCAGCACCCGAGGGGGACAGACCTCTGGAAACACCATATATTTT	CASTRGGQTSGNTIYF	TRBJ1-3	TRBD1	TRBV28	.
TGTGCCAGCTCACCACAGTCGGCAGGACTCTCTGGAAACACCATATATTTT	CASSPQSAGLSGNTIYF	TRBJ1-3	.	TRBV18	.